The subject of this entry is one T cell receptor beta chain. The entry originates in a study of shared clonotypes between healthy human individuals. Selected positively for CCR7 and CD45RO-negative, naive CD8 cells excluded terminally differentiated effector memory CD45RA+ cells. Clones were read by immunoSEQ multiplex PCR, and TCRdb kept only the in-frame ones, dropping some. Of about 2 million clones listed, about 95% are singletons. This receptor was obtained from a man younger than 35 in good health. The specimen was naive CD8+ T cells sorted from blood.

CDR3 protein: CASSPGLAANTGELFF. CDR3 bases: TGCGCCAGCAGCCCTGGACTAGCGGCGAACACCGGGGAGCTGTTTTTT. The rearrangement links TRBV5-1 to TRBJ2-2; 10 bases are shared with TRBD2. The trim removed 4 bases at V and 0 bases at J, leaving 3 bases unmatched. This CDR3 is built from 16 residues. CDR1 is SGHRS, CDR2 YFSETQ, per germline.